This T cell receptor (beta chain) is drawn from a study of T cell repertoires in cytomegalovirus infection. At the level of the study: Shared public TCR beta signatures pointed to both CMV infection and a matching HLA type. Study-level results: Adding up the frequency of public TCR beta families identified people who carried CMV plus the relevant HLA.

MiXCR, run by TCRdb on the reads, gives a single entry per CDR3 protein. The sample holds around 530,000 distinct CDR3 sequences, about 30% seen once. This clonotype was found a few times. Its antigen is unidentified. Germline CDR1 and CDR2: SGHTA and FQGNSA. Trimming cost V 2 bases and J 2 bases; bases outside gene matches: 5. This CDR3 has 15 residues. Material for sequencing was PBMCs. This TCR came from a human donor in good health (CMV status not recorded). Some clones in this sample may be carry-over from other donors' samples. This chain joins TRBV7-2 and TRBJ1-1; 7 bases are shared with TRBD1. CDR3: CASSLRTGVNTEAFF. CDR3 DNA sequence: TGTGCCAGCAGCTTAAGAACAGGGGTAAACACTGAAGCTTTCTTT.